What follows describes a single T cell receptor beta chain. This record belongs to a study of blood T cell repertoires in COVID-19. Here immunoSEQ multiplex PCR was the method, and the copy in TCRdb shows in-frame clones only, minus some. Altogether 150,000 or so clones are present, around 83% being singletons, with the ten largest covering less than 6.5%. V was clipped by 4 bases and J by 1 base, with 8 bases between them. Germline V gives CDR1 GTSNPN, CDR2 SVGIG (reference sequence). CDR3 length: 13 residues. The sequence was collected from a woman aged 45-59 years with COVID-19, enrolled during active disease. Input material: peripheral blood. The V call is TRBV30, the J call TRBJ2-1; TRBD2 might be the D (6 bases). DNA of the CDR3: TGTGCCTGGATGGAGGGTTCCTACAATGAGCAGTTCTTC. Amino acids: CAWMEGSYNEQFF. Full variable domain (outside the CDR3, taken from reference TRBV30 and TRBJ2-1): SQTIHQWPATLVQPVGSPLSLECTVEGTSNPNLYWYRQAAGRGLQLLFYSVGIGQISSEVPQNLSASRPQDRQFILSSKKLLLSDSGFYLCAWMEGSYNEQFFGPGTRLTVL.